These 5 T cell receptor beta chains were all obtained from the same sample, sequenced in a study of human T cells and chemical hapten exposure. TCRdb fed the RACE reads into MiXCR, producing one record per CDR3 protein. The repertoire includes a few hundred thousand distinct CDR3 sequences, nearly 5% of them detected once, and approximately 2.5% sits in the top ten. As to time point: patch test 1, 2 weeks after DPC sensitization. Sample treatment: therapeutic diphenylcyclopropenone sensitization with weekly scalp DPC. The source material was whole blood, sampled in connection with sensitization to the hapten diphenylcyclopropenone (DPC). These receptors were taken from a woman aged 45-65 years with alopecia areata. Some clones in this sample may be carry-over from other donors' samples.

This clonotype was observed a handful of times. The V call is TRBV27, the J call TRBJ2-1; 9 bases are a match to TRBD2. This CDR3 is 15 amino acids long. Losses at the gene ends were 5 bases for V and 8 bases for J; bases not matched to a gene: 10. Germline assignment: CDR1 MNHEY and CDR2 SMNVEV (reference sequence). CDR3 sequence reads: CASSLLAGLGDEQFF. Here the CDR3 DNA reads TGTGCCAGCAGTCTCCTAGCGGGATTGGGGGATGAGCAGTTCTTC.

The sample holds many counts of this clonotype. The chain uses TRBV27 and TRBJ1-5, with 9 bases aligning to TRBD1. V gave up 5 bases and J gave up 7 bases; unmatched junction bases: 6. Per germline, CDR1 MNHEY and CDR2 SMNVEV (reference sequence). The CDR3 is made up of 14 amino acids. DNA of the CDR3: TGTGCCAGCAGTCCCGGGACAGGGAGGCAGCCCCAGCATTTT. Encoded protein: CASSPGTGRQPQHF.

This clonotype was counted many times. The chain combines TRBV4-3 with TRBJ1-6, with 7 bases matching TRBD1. CDR3 length equals 13 residues. From germline, CDR1 is LGHNA and CDR2 YSLEER. The ends lost 6 bases at V and 10 bases at J; junction bases unmatched: 6. The CDR3 loop reads CASRYGTVSPLHF. CDR3 in DNA: TGCGCCAGCAGATACGGGACAGTCTCACCCCTCCACTTT.

The chain combines TRBV12-3 or TRBV12-4 with TRBJ1-1; possibly TRBD1 for D (6 bases). The CDR3 has 15 residues. V was shortened by 2 bases and J by 1 base, with 11 bases between the two germline ends. CDR3 bases: TGTGCCAGCAGTTTAAATGGGGGGCAGAACACTGAAGCTTTCTTT. Translating gives CASSLNGGQNTEAFF.

This clonotype was recorded many times. The chain carries TRBV4-2 and TRBJ1-2; D might be TRBD1 (5 bases). This CDR3 contains 15 residues. With 3 bases removed from V and 8 bases from J, the gap between germline ends came to 19 bases. The V gene's germline CDR1 is LGHNA and CDR2 YNFKEQ. DNA of the CDR3: TGTGCCAGCAGCCACTTATCGGACACGGCAGGCGGCTACACCTTC. This gives the protein CASSHLSDTAGGYTF.